This T cell receptor (beta chain) appears in the sequencing data of a study of OX40 agonist ivuxolimab in advanced cancers. Study-wide background: Participants averaged 60 years of age (range roughly 23 to 79) and were 75% to 90% male. Prior therapy, whether anti-PD-1, anti-PD-L1 or anti-CTLA-4, was allowed, and about 39% had some. Overall study findings and caveats: Antigen specificity was not determined for the expanded peripheral T cells. CD4+ and CD8+ blood T cells expanded clonally by week 6 at 0.1 to 3.0 mg/kg.

Concerning this clone: Its specificity is unknown.

The method was immunoSEQ multiplex PCR; TCRdb's version includes in-frame clones alone and lacks a portion of them. This table has over 85,000 clones, around nine tenths appearing once. CDR3 size: 16 residues. The V gene's germline CDR1 is MDHEN and CDR2 SYDVKM. Trimming took 6 bases from V and 7 from J, leaving 24 bases between them. This TCR was recovered from an adult with an advanced solid tumor such as melanoma, head and neck, liver or kidney cancer. V usage is TRBV28 and J usage is TRBJ1-1; weak D call: TRBD1 (6 bases). The material sequenced was CD4+ or CD8+ T cells sorted from blood, taken in a trial of the OX40 agonist ivuxolimab. The DNA of the CDR3 is TGTGCCAGCAGCCTACCCTGGGGAAGGGGGTCTAGTGAAGCTTTCTTT. This codes for CASSLPWGRGSSEAFF.